A single sample is the source of the 2 T cell receptor beta chains below, sequenced in a study of control samples from healthy donors and cancer patients. Profiled with immunoSEQ multiplex PCR; TCRdb holds only in-frame clones, not every one. In the table there are roughly 63,000 clones, roughly 90% of which are singletons. The sample consisted of PBMCs. The source is a man aged 55 to 70 with colorectal cancer.

The chain employs TRBV5-1 and TRBJ1-1; possibly TRBD1 for D (6 bases). CDR1 and CDR2 (germline): SGHRS, YFSETQ. V shed 0 bases and J shed 4 bases, with 13 bases lying between them. CDR3 size: 15 residues. CDR3 loop: CASSLAQGFGTEAFF. CDR3 coding DNA: TGCGCCAGCAGCTTGGCACAGGGTTTTGGCACTGAAGCTTTCTTT.

The rearrangement links TRBV2 to TRBJ1-1; D gene unclear. Germline CDR1 is SNHLY and CDR2 is FYNNEI. The CDR3 is 13 amino acids. The V end was cut by 6 bases, the J end by 2 bases, with 10 bases between. CDR3 DNA: TGTGCCAGCAGGCTGAACCTAAACACTGAAGCTTTCTTT. Amino acids: CASRLNLNTEAFF.